This T cell receptor beta chain derives from a study of blood T cell repertoires in COVID-19. The wider study: Both acute and convalescent COVID-19 samples were obtained from the United States, Italy and Spain. T cells, B-cell-depleted T cells, or PBMCs provided the cDNA or gDNA that served as material.

The V gene's germline CDR1 is LNHDA and CDR2 SQIVND (reference sequence). CDR3 length: 13 residues. Deletions cut 6 bases from V and 4 bases from J, with 12 bases between. Original analysis: Reference gene primer amplification in the assay estimated nucleated cell counts. The repertoire was sequenced with immunoSEQ multiplex PCR; TCRdb's copy has only in-frame clones and lacks some. The V and J calls and the clone size are those of that table, but D and trimming were determined from the DNA. The data contain approximately 230,000 clones, roughly 80% of them singletons. This clone appeared once. The sample contains more than one DNA sequence encoding this CDR3.

The sequence was collected from a woman between 35 and 50 years old with active or convalescent COVID-19. The chain has TRBV19 and TRBJ1-2, with D maybe TRBD1 (6 bases). Sequencing used peripheral blood. In DNA form, the CDR3 reads TGTGCCAGTAGCATACAGGGCCTCTATGGCTACACCTTC. It codes for CASSIQGLYGYTF.